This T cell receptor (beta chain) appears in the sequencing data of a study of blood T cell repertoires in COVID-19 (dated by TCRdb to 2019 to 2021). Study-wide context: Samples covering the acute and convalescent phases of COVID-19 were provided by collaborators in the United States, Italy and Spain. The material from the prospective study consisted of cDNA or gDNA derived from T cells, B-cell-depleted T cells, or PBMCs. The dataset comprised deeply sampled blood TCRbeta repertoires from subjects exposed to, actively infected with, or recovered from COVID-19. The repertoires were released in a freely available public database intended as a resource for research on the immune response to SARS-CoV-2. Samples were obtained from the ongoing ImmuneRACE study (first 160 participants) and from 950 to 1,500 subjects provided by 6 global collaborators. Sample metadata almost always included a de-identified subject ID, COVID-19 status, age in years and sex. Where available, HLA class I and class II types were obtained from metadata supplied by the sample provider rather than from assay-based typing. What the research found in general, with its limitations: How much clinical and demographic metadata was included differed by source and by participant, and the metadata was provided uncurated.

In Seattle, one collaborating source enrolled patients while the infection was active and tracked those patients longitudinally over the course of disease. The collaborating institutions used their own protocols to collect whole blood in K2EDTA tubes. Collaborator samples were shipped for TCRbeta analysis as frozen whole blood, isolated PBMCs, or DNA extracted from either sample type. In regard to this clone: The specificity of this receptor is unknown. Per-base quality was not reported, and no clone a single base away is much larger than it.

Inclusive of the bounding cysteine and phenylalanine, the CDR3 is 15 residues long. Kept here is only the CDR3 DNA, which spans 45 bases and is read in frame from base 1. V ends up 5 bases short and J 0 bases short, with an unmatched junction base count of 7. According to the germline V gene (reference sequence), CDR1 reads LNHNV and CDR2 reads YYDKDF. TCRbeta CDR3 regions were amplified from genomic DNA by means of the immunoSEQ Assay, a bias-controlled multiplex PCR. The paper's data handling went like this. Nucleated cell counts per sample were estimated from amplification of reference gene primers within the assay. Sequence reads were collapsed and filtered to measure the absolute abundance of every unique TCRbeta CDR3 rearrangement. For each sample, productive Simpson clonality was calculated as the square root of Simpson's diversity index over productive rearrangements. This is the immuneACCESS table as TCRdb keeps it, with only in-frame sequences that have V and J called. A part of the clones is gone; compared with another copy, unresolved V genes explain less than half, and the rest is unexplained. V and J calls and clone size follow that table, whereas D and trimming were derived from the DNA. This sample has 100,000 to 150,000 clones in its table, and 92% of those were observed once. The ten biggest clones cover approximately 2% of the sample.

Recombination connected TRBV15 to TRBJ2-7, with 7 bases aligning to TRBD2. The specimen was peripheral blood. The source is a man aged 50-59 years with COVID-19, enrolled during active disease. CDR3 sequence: CATSASGGISYEQYF. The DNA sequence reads TGTGCCACCAGCGCCTCGGGGGGAATCTCCTACGAGCAGTACTTC.